The 31 T cell receptor beta chains reported below all come from one sample, sequenced in a study of shared clonotypes between healthy human individuals. Naive CD8 isolation took CD45RO-negative cells positively selected for CCR7 and excluded terminally differentiated effector memory CD45RA+ cells. This table comes from immunoSEQ multiplex PCR, and its TCRdb copy is limited to in-frame clones, with some not included. The sample contains approximately 2,000,000 clones, 85% to 95% of which appear only once. Sequenced input: naive CD8+ T cells from PBMCs. The receptor set was obtained from a man younger than 35 in good health. Some clones in this sample may be carry-over from other donors' samples.

The chain joins TRBV13 to TRBJ2-6; D may correspond to TRBD1 or TRBD2 (6 bases each). Looked up from germline, CDR1 is PRHDT and CDR2 is FYEKMQ (reference sequence). The CDR3 length is 17 residues. V gave up 1 base and J gave up 0 bases, with 10 bases separating them. The CDR3 DNA follows: TGTGCCAGCAGCTTAGCGGGGGCCCTCTCTGGGGCCAACGTCCTGACTTTC. Encoded protein: CASSLAGALSGANVLTF.

Concerning this clone itself: Other DNA variants within this sample encode the same CDR3. V and J are TRBV27 and TRBJ2-7; the match to TRBD1 covers 7 bases. Germline values: CDR1 MNHEY, CDR2 SMNVEV (reference sequence). This CDR3 is 15 amino acids long. The V and J ends lost 0 bases and 1 base, in that order; junction bases with no gene match: 3. CDR3 loop: CASSLSAGGSYEQYF. In DNA form, the CDR3 reads TGTGCCAGCAGTTTATCGGCAGGGGGATCCTACGAGCAGTACTTC.

This rearrangement joins TRBV27 to TRBJ2-7, with TRBD1 identical over 7 bases. With V trimmed by 8 bases and J by 1 base, 5 bases remained unmatched. From germline, CDR1 is MNHEY and CDR2 SMNVEV (reference sequence). The CDR3 runs 13 residues. CDR3: CASGQGVSYEQYF. Written as DNA, the CDR3 is TGTGCCAGCGGCCAGGGGGTGTCCTACGAGCAGTACTTC.

The gene calls are TRBV4-2 and TRBJ2-1; possibly TRBD2 for D (6 bases). Per the germline V gene, CDR1 is LGHNA and CDR2 is YNFKEQ. Trimming removed 2 bases at V and 8 bases at J, with 19 bases between. The CDR3 covers 16 residues. CDR3 amino acids: CASSQLRDGGRDEQFF. The CDR3 nucleotides are TGTGCCAGCAGCCAACTCCGGGACGGGGGTCGGGATGAGCAGTTCTTC.

The V and J genes are TRBV7-9 and TRBJ2-5; possible D gene TRBD2, 6 bases. Germline CDR1 SEHNR, CDR2 FQNEAQ (reference sequence). Trimming removed 8 bases from V and 4 bases from J, with 20 bases in between. The CDR3 length is 15 residues. CDR3 sequence: CASGGTSLLRETQYF. DNA for the CDR3: TGTGCCAGCGGAGGGACCAGCCTATTAAGAGAGACCCAGTACTTC.

As regards this clone: Other nucleotide sequences from this sample produce the same CDR3. The rearrangement joins TRBV4-1 to TRBJ2-1; TRBD2 might be the D (6 bases). With 0 bases removed from V and 5 bases from J, the gap between germline ends came to 8 bases. CDR1 is MGHRA, CDR2 YSYEKL, per germline. The length of the CDR3 is 14 residues. The CDR3 DNA follows: TGCGCCAGCAGCCAAGACCCGGGGGACAATGAGCAGTTCTTC. It encodes CASSQDPGDNEQFF.

The CDR3 reads CASSARGNTQYF. CDR3 coding DNA: TGTGCCAGCAGCGCCAGGGGGAATACGCAGTATTTT. V gene TRBV7-2 combines with J gene TRBJ2-3; 7 bases align to TRBD1. J lost 7 bases, V lost 5 bases, and 3 bases had no gene match. The germline V gene encodes CDR1 SGHTA and CDR2 FQGNSA. The CDR3 covers 12 residues.

This clone appeared a single time. The chain is built from TRBV27 and TRBJ2-7; 11 positions agree with TRBD2. This CDR3 has 16 residues. Germline assignment: CDR1 MNHEY and CDR2 SMNVEV (reference sequence). Trimming took 6 bases from V and 4 from J; bases not matched to a gene: 11. The CDR3 sequence: CASSYARGLAGYEQYF. CDR3 DNA: TGTGCCAGCAGCTACGCGCGTGGACTAGCGGGTTACGAGCAGTACTTC.

This clone was seen a single time. The gene calls are TRBV7-9 and TRBJ2-7; D is ambiguous. V lost 8 bases, J lost 3 bases, and 23 bases lay in between. CDR3 size: 16 residues. The V gene's germline CDR1 is SEHNR and CDR2 FQNEAQ (reference sequence). DNA for the CDR3: TGTGCCAGCCCAAGGGAAACGATACGTTATTTCTACGAGCAGTACTTC. This sequence encodes CASPRETIRYFYEQYF. Looking up the rest from reference TRBV7-9 and TRBJ2-7 gives the full variable domain: DTGVSQNPRHKITKRGQNVTFRCDPISEHNRLYWYRQTLGQGPEFLTYFQNEAQLEKSRLLSDRFSAERPKGSFSTLEIQRTEQGDSAMYLCASPRETIRYFYEQYFGPGTRLTVT.

The rearrangement uses TRBV14 and TRBJ1-1, with D hard to call. V was clipped by 1 base and J by 4 bases, with 7 bases between them. The CDR3 is 13 residues long. CDR1 and CDR2 from the germline V gene are SGHDN and FVKESK. Here the CDR3 DNA reads TGTGCCAGCAGCCAAGTCAGCGGCACTGAAGCTTTCTTT. It is translated as CASSQVSGTEAFF.

The V and J genes are TRBV7-6 and TRBJ2-3; D gene uncertain. Per germline, CDR1 SGHVS and CDR2 FNYEAQ. The CDR3 contains 12 residues. The V end lost 2 bases, the J end lost 2 bases, and 2 bases lay between the germline ends. Written as DNA, the CDR3 is TGTGCCAGCAGCTTACTCACAGATACGCAGTATTTT. It codes for CASSLLTDTQYF.

This clone was seen a single time. V is TRBV19 and J is TRBJ2-1; 9 bases are shared with TRBD2. J gave up 0 bases and V 6 bases, and 3 bases lay outside the gene matches. CDR1 is LNHDA and CDR2 is SQIVND in the germline V gene (reference sequence). This CDR3 has 15 amino acids. The chain's CDR3 is CASRAGGNSYNEQFF. Here the CDR3 DNA reads TGTGCCAGTAGAGCGGGGGGCAACTCCTACAATGAGCAGTTCTTC.

Notes on this clone: In the same sample, other DNA sequences code for this CDR3. V and J are TRBV2 and TRBJ2-7; D is unresolved. Per the germline V gene, CDR1 is SNHLY and CDR2 is FYNNEI. CDR3 length: 13 amino acids. Trimming stripped 1 base from V and 3 bases from J, with 7 bases between. CDR3 sequence: CASSEVVNYEQYF. CDR3 DNA sequence: TGTGCCAGCAGTGAAGTGGTGAACTACGAGCAGTACTTC. The full variable domain, in which reference TRBV2 and TRBJ2-7 provide the parts outside the CDR3, is EPEVTQTPSHQVTQMGQEVILRCVPISNHLYFYWYRQILGQKVEFLVSFYNNEISEKSEIFDDQFSVERPDGSNFTLKIRSTKLEDSAMYFCASSEVVNYEQYFGPGTRLTVT.

The rearrangement joins TRBV7-3 to TRBJ2-1; 9 bases line up with TRBD2. V lost 5 bases, J lost 0 bases, and 5 bases stayed unmatched. Germline-derived CDR1 and CDR2 are SGHTA and FQGTGA. The CDR3 is made up of 16 amino acids. The DNA for the CDR3 is TGTGCCAGCAGCGGGACTAGCAGTAGCTCCTACAATGAGCAGTTCTTC. Translation gives CASSGTSSSSYNEQFF.

This clone appeared once. The J gene is TRBJ2-7, the V gene TRBV4-2, with 7 bases fitting TRBD2. After removal of 0 bases from V and 5 bases from J, the junction contained 10 bases not matched to a gene. CDR1 is LGHNA, CDR2 YNFKEQ, per germline. CDR3 length equals 16 residues. CDR3 sequence reads: CASSQDQLAEAHEQYF. The CDR3 DNA reads as TGTGCCAGCAGCCAAGATCAGCTAGCGGAAGCCCACGAGCAGTACTTC.

This chain uses TRBV2 with TRBJ2-7, with a weak D call TRBD2 (5 bases). This CDR3 spans 12 amino acids. V was cut by 8 bases and J by 3 bases, with 11 bases left in between. Germline CDR1 reads SNHLY; CDR2 reads FYNNEI. The CDR3 DNA reads as TGTGCCAGCGGGGTACGGGGCTACGAGCAGTACTTC. Its protein is CASGVRGYEQYF.

V gene TRBV7-2 combines with J gene TRBJ2-7; 7 nucleotides align to TRBD2. The CDR3 is 17 residues long. CDR1 and CDR2 from the germline V gene are SGHTA and FQGNSA. J was trimmed by 5 bases and V by 7 bases; bases with no gene match: 20. The CDR3 region is CASTGIFPGTKRDEQYF. As DNA, the CDR3 is TGTGCCAGCACGGGCATCTTTCCCGGGACTAAGAGGGACGAGCAGTACTTC.

The chain uses TRBV11-3 and TRBJ2-2, with D uncertain. Trimming removed 5 bases from V and 2 bases from J, with 27 bases in between. From germline, CDR1 is SGHNT and CDR2 YENEEA. This CDR3 has 20 residues. The CDR3 DNA reads TGTGCCAGCAGCCACGTACGGGCCAAAATCCCCTCCGTAAACACCGGGGAGCTGTTTTTT. This encodes CASSHVRAKIPSVNTGELFF.

The chain is built from TRBV5-4 and TRBJ2-5, with 8 positions matching TRBD1. The length of the CDR3 is 16 residues. V gave up 2 bases and J gave up 5 bases; unmatched junction bases: 11. From germline, CDR1 is SGHNT and CDR2 YYREEE (reference sequence). The CDR3 is CASSFLDLTGDETQYF. The CDR3, as DNA: TGTGCCAGCAGCTTCTTAGACTTGACAGGGGACGAGACCCAGTACTTC.

The V call is TRBV29-1, the J call TRBJ2-3; 7 nucleotides agree with TRBD1. The CDR3 length is 13 residues. Germline-derived CDR1 and CDR2 are SQVTM and ANQGSEA. J gave up 5 bases and V 4 bases, and 6 bases lay outside the gene matches. CDR3 nucleotides: TGCAGCGTTGTTCACAGGGGAAGAGATACGCAGTATTTT. Translating it yields CSVVHRGRDTQYF.

The chain has TRBV19 and TRBJ1-4, with 7 bases aligning to TRBD1. The CDR3 length is 13 residues. V lost 5 bases, J lost 7 bases, and 4 bases stayed unmatched. Germline V CDR1 and CDR2: LNHDA, SQIVND (reference sequence). CDR3 DNA sequence: TGTGCCAGTAGTTGGCAGGGGGGTGAAAAACTGTTTTTT. Translating it yields CASSWQGGEKLFF.

The chain uses TRBV28 and TRBJ1-1; the D is unclear. CDR1 and CDR2 from the germline V gene are MDHEN and SYDVKM. Trimming took off 2 bases at V and 4 bases at J, with 14 bases between the two ends. The CDR3 runs to 15 residues. CDR3 amino acids: CASSLRGPAGTEAFF. The CDR3 DNA is TGTGCCAGCAGTTTACGCGGGCCCGCCGGCACTGAAGCTTTCTTT.

A single count supports this clone. The V call is TRBV9, the J call TRBJ2-7, with 7 bases matching TRBD1. Germline V CDR1 and CDR2: SGDLS, YYNGEE. The CDR3 contains 15 residues. V trimming: 4 bases; J trimming: 7 bases; junction bases outside the gene matches: 14. CDR3 region: CASSTTWDRNGEQYF. The CDR3 DNA is TGTGCCAGCAGCACCACGTGGGACAGAAATGGGGAGCAGTACTTC. Using reference TRBV9 and TRBJ2-7 for the parts outside the CDR3, the full variable domain is DSGVTQTPKHLITATGQRVTLRCSPRSGDLSVYWYQQSLDQGLQFLIQYYNGEERAKGNILERFSAQQFPDLHSELNLSSLELGDSALYFCASSTTWDRNGEQYFGPGTRLTVT.

This sequence joins TRBV5-1 and TRBJ1-4, with D unresolved. This CDR3 comprises 16 residues. Germline assignment: CDR1 SGHRS and CDR2 YFSETQ. Trimming stripped 0 bases from V and 4 bases from J, with 13 bases between. The CDR3 bases are TGCGCCAGCAGCTTGGAGGCTTCACAGAATAATGAAAAACTGTTTTTT. It encodes CASSLEASQNNEKLFF.

This chain connects TRBV15 to TRBJ2-3; D is undetermined. CDR3 length: 13 amino acids. Trimming took off 6 bases at V and 4 bases at J, with 11 bases between the two ends. Germline V gives CDR1 LNHNV, CDR2 YYDKDF (reference sequence). The CDR3 sequence is CATRAPNSDTQYF. DNA for the CDR3: TGTGCCACCAGGGCCCCGAACTCAGATACGCAGTATTTT.

This clone was seen only once. The chain has TRBV11-2 and TRBJ2-7, with 7 bases that match TRBD2. With 5 bases clipped from V and 4 bases from J, the junction kept 11 bases outside the gene matches. The CDR3 sequence is 15 residues long. Germline V CDR1 and CDR2: SGHAT, FQNNGV. The DNA of the CDR3 is TGTGCCAGCAGCCCAGCGCCGGGGGGAGGGTACGAGCAGTACTTC. Residues: CASSPAPGGGYEQYF.

Concerning this clone itself: The same CDR3 is also encoded by other DNA sequences in this sample. The V and J genes are TRBV9 and TRBJ1-5; a weak D match, TRBD1 (5 bases). Germline loops: CDR1 SGDLS, CDR2 YYNGEE. This CDR3 contains 15 residues. The V end lost 0 bases, the J end lost 1 base, and 8 bases lay between the germline ends. DNA for the CDR3: TGTGCCAGCAGCGTAGCTGGGGGGAGCAATCAGCCCCAGCATTTT. This sequence encodes CASSVAGGSNQPQHF. Full variable domain (rest looked up from reference TRBV9 and TRBJ1-5): DSGVTQTPKHLITATGQRVTLRCSPRSGDLSVYWYQQSLDQGLQFLIQYYNGEERAKGNILERFSAQQFPDLHSELNLSSLELGDSALYFCASSVAGGSNQPQHFGDGTRLSIL.

The V call is TRBV29-1, the J call TRBJ1-2; the D gene is possibly TRBD1 (6 bases). Germline lookup yields CDR1 SQVTM and CDR2 ANQGSEA. The V end lost 4 bases, the J end lost 5 bases, and 17 bases lay between the germline ends. CDR3 length: 14 residues. In DNA form, the CDR3 reads TGCAGCGTTGGTTACATAGAGGGGGGGTATGGCTACACCTTC. It yields the protein CSVGYIEGGYGYTF.

The rearrangement links TRBV28 to TRBJ2-3, with 10 bases aligning to TRBD2. V shed 7 bases, J shed 2 bases, and the junction held 12 bases outside the gene matches. This CDR3 is 17 amino acids long. The V gene's germline CDR1 is MDHEN and CDR2 SYDVKM. The CDR3 sequence: CASKGVGLAILTDTQYF. CDR3 bases: TGTGCCAGCAAGGGAGTGGGACTAGCGATCCTCACAGATACGCAGTATTTT.

This rearrangement joins TRBV6-1 to TRBJ2-1; 10 nucleotides agree with TRBD2. V shed 1 base and J 8 bases; nucleotides not matched to a gene: 5. CDR3 size: 15 residues. Looked up from germline, CDR1 is MNHNS and CDR2 is SASEGT. CDR3 in amino acids: CASSEGLAGVDEQFF. The CDR3 bases are TGTGCCAGCAGTGAAGGCCTAGCGGGAGTCGATGAGCAGTTCTTC.

J is TRBJ1-1 and V is TRBV11-2; 9 positions agree with TRBD1. The V and J ends lost 3 bases and 5 bases, in that order; junction bases with no gene match: 4. Germline V lookup: CDR1 SGHAT, CDR2 FQNNGV. The CDR3 sequence is 14 residues long. CDR3 sequence: CASSFWGQGTEAFF. The DNA for the CDR3 is TGTGCCAGCAGCTTTTGGGGACAGGGAACTGAAGCTTTCTTT.